The clone carrying this TCR beta chain has more than one count but fewer than ten. Antigen unknown. This entry comes from a study of cytomegalovirus exposure and HLA in healthy donors. Study-wide findings and caveats: The study listed roughly 150 cytomegalovirus-associated TCR beta chains. Published work reported that the classifier diagnosed cytomegalovirus status with high specificity and sensitivity.

PCR involved 60 Vbeta and 13 Jbeta primers. Sequencing used immunoSEQ multiplex PCR; TCRdb keeps in-frame clones, though not all of them. The table includes roughly 200,000 clones, around 78% detected once. This CDR3 spans 17 amino acids. From germline, CDR1 is SGHRS and CDR2 YFSETQ. The ends were cut back, 0 bases at V and 0 bases at J, with 15 bases in the middle. The rearrangement uses TRBV5-1 and TRBJ1-1; the D gene is possibly TRBD1 (6 bases). Sequenced input: PBMCs. This TCR derives from a woman in her twenties or thirties in good health and CMV-seropositive. The CDR3 coding sequence is TGCGCCAGCAGCTTGGGGACAGAACGGCGGCTGAACACTGAAGCTTTCTTT. It is translated as CASSLGTERRLNTEAFF.